Following are 30 T cell receptor beta chains from one sample sequenced in a study of OX40 agonist ivuxolimab in advanced cancers. The method was immunoSEQ multiplex PCR; TCRdb's version includes in-frame clones alone and lacks a portion of them. The sample lists approximately 39,000 clones; more than 75% were seen once. The input for sequencing was CD4+ or CD8+ T cells sorted from blood, taken in a trial of the OX40 agonist ivuxolimab. These receptors were collected from an adult with an advanced solid tumor such as melanoma, head and neck, liver or kidney cancer.

The CDR3 here is CASSEETGGGKYEQYF. The DNA of the CDR3 is TGTGCCAGCAGTGAAGAGACTGGCGGGGGGAAATACGAGCAGTACTTC. The V gene is TRBV2, the J gene TRBJ2-7, with 8 bases fitting TRBD2. Germline values: CDR1 SNHLY, CDR2 FYNNEI. J lost 4 bases, V lost 1 base, and 9 bases had no gene match. The CDR3 has 16 residues. Full variable domain (outside the CDR3, taken from reference TRBV2 and TRBJ2-7): EPEVTQTPSHQVTQMGQEVILRCVPISNHLYFYWYRQILGQKVEFLVSFYNNEISEKSEIFDDQFSVERPDGSNFTLKIRSTKLEDSAMYFCASSEETGGGKYEQYFGPGTRLTVT.

This clone appeared a single time. The chain has TRBV4-1 and TRBJ1-2; maybe TRBD1 (6 bases). The germline gives CDR1 MGHRA, CDR2 YSYEKL. V dropped 2 bases and J dropped 1 base, with 11 bases sitting between them. The CDR3 contains 15 residues. CDR3 sequence reads: CASSQTTGLNYGYTF. CDR3 DNA sequence: TGCGCCAGCAGCCAAACGACAGGACTTAACTATGGCTACACCTTC.

By sample share, this clone is medium-sized. The chain employs TRBV19 and TRBJ2-3; 8 bases agree with TRBD1. This CDR3 region has 15 residues. V lost 6 bases, J lost 5 bases, and 10 bases stayed unmatched. Germline loops: CDR1 LNHDA, CDR2 SQIVND (reference sequence). The CDR3 here is CASSPGQATLDTQYF. DNA of the CDR3: TGTGCCAGTAGCCCGGGACAGGCAACCCTAGATACGCAGTATTTT. Complete variable domain (other parts from reference TRBV19 and TRBJ2-3): DGGITQSPKYLFRKEGQNVTLSCEQNLNHDAMYWYRQDPGQGLRLIYYSQIVNDFQKGDIAEGYSVSREKKESFPLTVTSAQKNPTAFYLCASSPGQATLDTQYFGPGTRLTVL.

On this clone: An end of the junction does not agree with germline; a read error may underlie this. The chain has TRBV9 and TRBJ2-2; the match to TRBD2 covers 10 bases. Germline values: CDR1 SGDLS, CDR2 YYNGEE. This CDR3 region has 16 residues. This CDR3 reads CASSPDWLAGDQGVVF. CDR3 DNA sequence: TGTGCCAGCAGCCCTGACTGGCTAGCGGGAGACCAGGGGGTGGTTTTT.

The chain recombines TRBV19 with TRBJ2-7, with 10 bases lining up with TRBD2. The CDR3 runs to 15 residues. In germline, CDR1 is LNHDA, CDR2 SQIVND (reference sequence). The ends lost 2 bases at V and 3 bases at J; junction bases unmatched: 4. The CDR3 nucleotides are TGTGCCAGTAGTATACTAGCGGGAGAGGACTACGAGCAGTACTTC. Translating it yields CASSILAGEDYEQYF.

The chain uses TRBV6-5 and TRBJ2-7; the match to TRBD1 covers 9 bases. The trim removed 9 bases at V and 5 bases at J, leaving 8 bases unmatched. This CDR3 has 13 amino acids. Germline V CDR1 and CDR2: MNHEY, SVGAGI. CDR3 in amino acids: CASTRQGGNEQYF. As DNA, the CDR3 is TGTGCCAGTACTAGACAGGGGGGTAACGAGCAGTACTTC.

The rearrangement links TRBV7-9 to TRBJ2-5; 9 bases align to TRBD2. The CDR3 is 15 residues long. CDR1 and CDR2 (germline): SEHNR, FQNEAQ (reference sequence). The trim removed 2 bases at V and 6 bases at J, leaving 7 bases unmatched. CDR3 amino acids: CASSLTSGPWQTQYF. DNA for the CDR3: TGTGCCAGCAGCTTAACTAGCGGGCCTTGGCAGACCCAGTACTTC.

The J gene is TRBJ2-5, the V gene TRBV27; TRBD2 agrees at 8 bases. Trimming removed 5 bases from V and 5 bases from J; junction bases left unmatched: 10. This CDR3 is built from 15 residues. CDR1 and CDR2 (germline): MNHEY, SMNVEV (reference sequence). The CDR3 coding sequence is TGTGCCAGCAGTAACTCAGCGGGAGCCGGTGAGACCCAGTACTTC. The encoded protein is CASSNSAGAGETQYF.

This clone appeared a few times. This rearrangement joins TRBV9 to TRBJ2-3; D not certain. The CDR3 sequence is 13 residues long. V lost 4 bases to trimming and J lost 11 bases, with 17 bases between them. CDR1 SGDLS and CDR2 YYNGEE come from the germline V gene. The CDR3 protein is CASSPNDAVGQYF. In DNA, the CDR3 is TGTGCCAGCAGCCCGAACGACGCGGTCGGGCAGTATTTT.

This clone has more than one count but fewer than ten. V is TRBV27 and J is TRBJ2-1; the D is unclear. The CDR3 covers 12 residues. V was trimmed by 3 bases and J by 12 bases, leaving 12 bases between them. Looked up from germline, CDR1 is MNHEY and CDR2 is SMNVEV (reference sequence). Here the CDR3 DNA reads TGTGCCAGCAGTTTTTTGGAATCTGCGCAGTTCTTC. As protein: CASSFLESAQFF.

The J gene is TRBJ1-5, the V gene TRBV19, with TRBD1 matching over 9 bases. V gave up 5 bases and J gave up 7 bases; unmatched junction bases: 15. CDR3 length: 17 amino acids. Germline V CDR1 and CDR2: LNHDA, SQIVND (reference sequence). CDR3 DNA sequence: TGTGCCAGTAGTTCGAGAGGGACAGGGTTTGGGTTCCAGCCCCAGCATTTT. The encoded protein is CASSSRGTGFGFQPQHF. Looking up the rest from reference TRBV19 and TRBJ1-5 gives the full variable domain: DGGITQSPKYLFRKEGQNVTLSCEQNLNHDAMYWYRQDPGQGLRLIYYSQIVNDFQKGDIAEGYSVSREKKESFPLTVTSAQKNPTAFYLCASSSRGTGFGFQPQHFGDGTRLSIL.

V gene TRBV28 combines with J gene TRBJ2-4, with TRBD2 matching over 7 bases. In germline, CDR1 is MDHEN, CDR2 SYDVKM. Trimming cost V 5 bases and J 8 bases; bases outside gene matches: 3. The CDR3 length is 12 residues. The CDR3 nucleotides read TGTGCCAGCAGTCTGGGGGGGTACATTCAGTACTTC. Its translation: CASSLGGYIQYF. Full variable domain (outside the CDR3, taken from reference TRBV28 and TRBJ2-4): DVKVTQSSRYLVKRTGEKVFLECVQDMDHENMFWYRQDPGLGLRLIYFSYDVKMKEKGDIPEGYSVSREKKERFSLILESASTNQTSMYLCASSLGGYIQYFGAGTRLSVL.

The rearrangement uses TRBV14 and TRBJ2-7; D possibly corresponds to TRBD1 (5 bases). The CDR3 runs to 13 residues. The V end lost 3 bases, the J end lost 3 bases, and 9 bases lay between the germline ends. CDR1 SGHDN and CDR2 FVKESK come from the germline V gene. CDR3 coding DNA: TGTGCCAGCAGCCACGAAGACAGCTACGAGCAGTACTTC. Translation: CASSHEDSYEQYF.

This chain uses TRBV27 with TRBJ2-1; 7 bases fit TRBD2. Trimming took 3 bases from V and 2 from J; bases not matched to a gene: 4. The germline V gene encodes CDR1 MNHEY and CDR2 SMNVEV (reference sequence). The CDR3 length is 15 residues. CDR3: CASSFTGGAYNEQFF. The CDR3 nucleotides are TGTGCCAGCAGTTTTACGGGAGGTGCCTACAATGAGCAGTTCTTC.

The chain is built from TRBV6-5 and TRBJ2-7; 8 nucleotides agree with TRBD2. The J segment lost 2 bases and the V segment lost 1 base, leaving 4 bases of the junction unmatched. Germline assignment: CDR1 MNHEY and CDR2 SVGAGI. This CDR3 has 15 amino acids. The CDR3 coding sequence is TGTGCCAGCAGTTACTTTCGCGGGGGGACCTACGAGCAGTACTTC. Its protein product is CASSYFRGGTYEQYF.

The V and J genes are TRBV11-2 and TRBJ2-1; the match to TRBD2 covers 8 bases. Germline lookup yields CDR1 SGHAT and CDR2 FQNNGV. The trim removed 1 base at V and 8 bases at J, leaving 13 bases unmatched. This CDR3 comprises 17 residues. The CDR3 sequence: CASSLAVAGTPSHEQFF. CDR3 DNA: TGTGCCAGCAGCTTAGCGGTAGCGGGAACCCCCTCCCATGAGCAGTTCTTC. Based on the CDR3 plus reference TRBV11-2 and TRBJ2-1, the full variable domain is EAGVAQSPRYKIIEKRQSVAFWCNPISGHATLYWYQQILGQGPKLLIQFQNNGVVDDSQLPKDRFSAERLKGVDSTLKIQPAKLEDSAVYLCASSLAVAGTPSHEQFFGPGTRLTVL.

The CDR3 DNA reads as TGCGCCAGCAGCCGGACTAGCTTGAACGGGGAGCTGTTTTTT. Translation: CASSRTSLNGELFF. The rearrangement links TRBV4-3 to TRBJ2-2; 8 nucleotides line up with TRBD2. V was clipped by 4 bases and J by 7 bases; unmatched bases: 5. Germline V gene sequence: CDR1 LGHNA, CDR2 YSLEER. There are 14 residues in the CDR3.

The chain has TRBV11-3 and TRBJ2-7; D uncertain. This CDR3 contains 12 residues. Between the trimmed V and J ends, which lost 4 bases and 2 bases, there was a span of 6 bases. Germline lookup yields CDR1 SGHNT and CDR2 YENEEA. The CDR3 sequence: CASSSVPYEQYF. The CDR3 nucleotides are TGTGCCAGCAGCTCCGTACCCTACGAGCAGTACTTC.

V and J are TRBV15 and TRBJ2-1, with 9 bases that match TRBD2. Germline-derived CDR1 and CDR2 are LNHNV and YYDKDF (reference sequence). V lost 1 base, J lost 4 bases, and 2 bases stayed unmatched. The CDR3 has 15 residues. The CDR3 region is CATSRGTSGYNEQFF. DNA for the CDR3: TGTGCCACCAGCAGAGGTACTAGCGGGTACAATGAGCAGTTCTTC.

The chain recombines TRBV15 with TRBJ2-3; D might be TRBD2 (5 bases). Trimming removed 1 base from V and 0 bases from J, with 14 bases in between. CDR3 size: 17 residues. From germline, CDR1 is LNHNV and CDR2 YYDKDF (reference sequence). The CDR3 loop is CATSRVGGGASTDTQYF. The CDR3 coding sequence is TGTGCCACCAGCAGAGTGGGCGGAGGCGCTAGCACAGATACGCAGTATTTT.

This clone appeared a few times. The chain is built from TRBV6-5 and TRBJ1-2; D not resolved. Per germline, CDR1 MNHEY and CDR2 SVGAGI. The CDR3 is made up of 13 amino acids. The germline V and J ends were trimmed by 2 bases and 6 bases, with 10 bases remaining between them. CDR3: CASSYSAFHGYTF. CDR3 in DNA: TGTGCCAGCAGTTACAGCGCATTCCATGGCTACACCTTC.

Of note for this clone: The junction departs from germline at one end; a sequencing error may be responsible. The V gene is TRBV5-3, the J gene TRBJ2-7, with 14 positions matching TRBD2. TRBV5-3 is flagged as an ORF with uncertain function. The CDR3 sequence is 17 residues long. CDR3 DNA: TGTGCCAGGAGCTACGGGACTAGCGGGAGTCGGGATTACGAGCAGTACTTC. Its translation: CARSYGTSGSRDYEQYF.

Within the sample, this clone is medium-sized. CDR3 DNA sequence: TGCGCCAGCAGCTACCGACAGGGGGAAGCTTTCTTT. Translation gives CASSYRQGEAFF. The chain joins TRBV5-1 to TRBJ1-1; 8 bases fit TRBD1. The CDR3 contains 12 residues. CDR1 is SGHRS and CDR2 is YFSETQ in the germline V gene. Unmatched junction bases numbered 3, after V lost 3 bases and J lost 8 bases.

This sequence joins TRBV27 and TRBJ2-1, with TRBD2 matching over 9 bases. The CDR3 spans 15 residues. The V gene's germline CDR1 is MNHEY and CDR2 SMNVEV (reference sequence). The V gene end was trimmed by 7 bases and the J gene end by 3 bases; junction bases not matched to a gene: 7. This chain's CDR3 is CASTSISGSYNEQFF. CDR3 in DNA: TGTGCCAGCACTAGTATTAGCGGGAGCTACAATGAGCAGTTCTTC.

The chain has TRBV13 and TRBJ2-7, with 12 bases fitting TRBD1. With 5 bases clipped from V and 5 bases from J, the junction kept 7 bases outside the gene matches. The CDR3 is 15 amino acids. Per germline, CDR1 PRHDT and CDR2 FYEKMQ (reference sequence). The CDR3 coding sequence is TGTGCCAGCAGCCAAGGGGGGACAGGGGGCAACGAGCAGTACTTC. This gives the protein CASSQGGTGGNEQYF.

This chain uses TRBV18 with TRBJ1-1; D possibly corresponds to TRBD1 (5 bases). Germline values: CDR1 KGHSH, CDR2 LQKENI. V was clipped by 3 bases and J by 0 bases, with 11 bases between them. The length of the CDR3 is 15 residues. The CDR3 is CASSPSGYMNTEAFF. The DNA of the CDR3 is TGTGCCAGCTCACCCTCAGGGTATATGAACACTGAAGCTTTCTTT.

This chain joins TRBV10-1 and TRBJ1-4; D gene uncertain. Per germline, CDR1 WNHNN and CDR2 SYGVQD (reference sequence). The CDR3 is made up of 14 amino acids. Trimming took 8 bases from V and 0 from J, leaving 10 bases between them. Here the CDR3 DNA reads TGCGCCAGCCAAGACGAAACAACTAATGAAAAACTGTTTTTT. Amino acid sequence: CASQDETTNEKLFF.

The rearrangement uses TRBV7-9 and TRBJ2-7; D is unclear. CDR1 and CDR2 (germline): SEHNR, FQNEAQ (reference sequence). The V and J ends lost 6 bases and 3 bases respectively, with 12 bases between them. This CDR3 comprises 13 residues. CDR3 DNA: TGTGCCAGCAGACCGGCCTCGAACTACGAGCAGTACTTC. Encoded protein: CASRPASNYEQYF.

The DNA of the CDR3 is TGTGCCAGCAGCTTGTTGTCAGGACGGGAGACCCAGTACTTC. Protein product: CASSLLSGRETQYF. This chain uses TRBV5-6 with TRBJ2-5; D remains ambiguous. CDR1 and CDR2 from the germline V gene are SGHDT and YYEEEE. Trimming left V 1 base short and J 5 bases short, with 12 bases between. This CDR3 is 14 amino acids long.

V and J are TRBV28 and TRBJ1-1; TRBD1 agrees at 9 bases. This CDR3 has 17 amino acids. V lost 3 bases to trimming and J lost 4 bases; unmatched junction nucleotides: 12. Germline loops: CDR1 MDHEN, CDR2 SYDVKM. CDR3 protein: CASSFPLGQGFGTEAFF. In DNA form, the CDR3 reads TGTGCCAGCAGTTTCCCTCTGGGACAGGGCTTTGGCACTGAAGCTTTCTTT.